The 16 T cell receptor beta chains below come from one sample, sequenced in a study of blood T cell repertoires in COVID-19. Some clones are missing from TCRdb's copy, which holds only in-frame ones; the method was immunoSEQ multiplex PCR. The sample lists 60,000 to 65,000 clones; approximately 88% were seen once. The sequenced sample consisted of peripheral blood. These receptors were taken from a man aged 55 to 69 with COVID-19, enrolled during active disease.

This chain links TRBV4-1 with TRBJ1-5; unclear D gene. CDR3 size: 21 residues. The germline gives CDR1 MGHRA, CDR2 YSYEKL. V dropped 1 base and J dropped 0 bases, with 25 bases sitting between them. The CDR3: CASSQGSNSRWGAYSNQPQHF. The CDR3 DNA reads TGCGCCAGCAGCCAAGGATCGAACAGTAGGTGGGGAGCATATAGCAATCAGCCCCAGCATTTT.

The chain carries TRBV7-7 and TRBJ2-5, with 7 nucleotides matching TRBD1. After removal of 5 bases from V and 4 bases from J, the junction contained 7 bases not matched to a gene. Germline values: CDR1 SSHAT, CDR2 FNYEAQ (reference sequence). The CDR3 is 14 residues long. The CDR3 DNA sequence: TGTGCCAGCAGCCCCCAGGGGGTGATAGAGACCCAGTACTTC. The encoded protein is CASSPQGVIETQYF.

The chain combines TRBV5-1 with TRBJ1-3; 7 nucleotides match TRBD1. CDR3 length: 15 residues. V was pared by 0 bases and J by 6 bases, with 6 bases of the junction left unmatched. Germline CDR1 is SGHRS and CDR2 is YFSETQ. The CDR3 DNA sequence: TGCGCCAGCAGCTTGGCCGGGGGACAGCTAAACACCATATATTTT. Protein sequence: CASSLAGGQLNTIYF. Filled out from reference TRBV5-1 and TRBJ1-3, the complete variable domain reads KAGVTQTPRYLIKTRGQQVTLSCSPISGHRSVSWYQQTPGQGLQFLFEYFSETQRNKGNFPGRFSGRQFSNSRSEMNVSTLELGDSALYLCASSLAGGQLNTIYFGEGSWLTVV.

V is TRBV14 and J is TRBJ2-7; D might be TRBD2 (5 bases). The germline gives CDR1 SGHDN, CDR2 FVKESK. The CDR3 loop spans 14 amino acids. Trimming left V 5 bases short and J 0 bases short, with 11 bases between. The CDR3 DNA reads as TGTGCCAGCAGCTTCGGACTGGGCTCCTACGAGCAGTACTTC. It is translated as CASSFGLGSYEQYF.

This sequence joins TRBV3-1 (or the pseudogene TRBV3-2) and TRBJ1-2; D may be TRBD1 (5 bases). CDR3 length: 14 amino acids. Germline CDR1 reads LGHDT; CDR2 reads YNNKEL (reference sequence). The V end lost 3 bases, the J end lost 6 bases, and 14 bases lay between the germline ends. The CDR3 sequence: CASSHRVSSHGYTF. CDR3 in DNA: TGTGCCAGCAGCCACAGGGTCTCCTCACATGGCTACACCTTC.

The V gene is TRBV11-1, the J gene TRBJ2-1; 15 bases match TRBD2. The CDR3 consists of 16 residues. In germline, CDR1 is SGHAT, CDR2 FQDESV (reference sequence). The V and J ends lost 3 bases and 7 bases, in that order; junction bases with no gene match: 4. CDR3 bases: TGTGCCAGCAGCTTTGGGACTAGCGGGGGGAGGAATGAGCAGTTCTTC. Its translation: CASSFGTSGGRNEQFF.

This clone was observed a handful of times. The chain links TRBV5-6 to TRBJ2-7; D is possibly TRBD2 (6 bases). With 4 bases removed from V and 6 bases from J, the gap between germline ends came to 17 bases. This CDR3 contains 14 residues. Germline loops: CDR1 SGHDT, CDR2 YYEEEE. The CDR3, as DNA: TGTGCCAGCAGCAGATCTAGCGTAAGGGGCGAGCAGTACTTC. Amino acids: CASSRSSVRGEQYF.

The rearrangement uses TRBV19 and TRBJ1-5; tentatively, D is TRBD1 (6 bases). This CDR3 contains 14 residues. V lost 6 bases, J lost 0 bases, and 9 bases lay in between. CDR1 is LNHDA, CDR2 SQIVND, per germline (reference sequence). The DNA for the CDR3 is TGTGCCAGTAGGGACAGAAATAGCAATCAGCCCCAGCATTTT. This codes for CASRDRNSNQPQHF. The variable domain in full, with the rest retrieved from reference TRBV19 and TRBJ1-5, is DGGITQSPKYLFRKEGQNVTLSCEQNLNHDAMYWYRQDPGQGLRLIYYSQIVNDFQKGDIAEGYSVSREKKESFPLTVTSAQKNPTAFYLCASRDRNSNQPQHFGDGTRLSIL.

CDR3 DNA sequence: TGTGCCAGCAGCTTAATCCTTCGCAGGGATCGCGAGCAGTACTTC. It translates to CASSLILRRDREQYF. The chain links TRBV7-9 to TRBJ2-7, with D possibly TRBD1 on 5 matching bases. Germline V gene data show CDR1 as SEHNR and CDR2 as FQNEAQ (reference sequence). The V gene lost 2 bases and the J gene lost 6 bases, with 17 bases spanning the gap. This CDR3 comprises 15 residues.

This clone has a single count. V gene TRBV28 combines with J gene TRBJ1-2, with a weak D call TRBD1 (6 bases). The germline CDR1 and CDR2 sequences are MDHEN and SYDVKM. The CDR3 covers 12 residues. Trimming removed 7 bases from V and 8 bases from J, with 14 bases in between. The CDR3 region has the DNA TGTGCCAGCACCACTCAGGGGTACGGCTACACCTTC. It yields the protein CASTTQGYGYTF.

This sequence joins TRBV13 and TRBJ1-6, with TRBD1 matching 7 bases. Trimming removed 3 bases from V and 3 bases from J; junction bases left unmatched: 5. There are 16 residues in the CDR3. Per germline, CDR1 PRHDT and CDR2 FYEKMQ (reference sequence). CDR3 nucleotide sequence: TGTGCCAGCAGCTTCTCGACAGGGTTCTATAATTCACCCCTCCACTTT. It specifies CASSFSTGFYNSPLHF. Based on the CDR3 plus reference TRBV13 and TRBJ1-6, the full variable domain is AAGVIQSPRHLIKEKRETATLKCYPIPRHDTVYWYQQGPGQDPQFLISFYEKMQSDKGSIPDRFSAQQFSDYHSELNMSSLELGDSALYFCASSFSTGFYNSPLHFGNGTRLTVT.

The chain carries TRBV19 and TRBJ1-4; 11 bases are a match to TRBD1. Germline V lookup: CDR1 LNHDA, CDR2 SQIVND (reference sequence). This CDR3 region has 18 residues. J lost 4 bases, V lost 3 bases, and 10 bases had no gene match. CDR3 sequence: CASSIYSGTGGFNEKLFF. The CDR3 DNA sequence: TGTGCCAGTAGTATCTATTCCGGGACAGGGGGTTTTAATGAAAAACTGTTTTTT.

The rearrangement joins TRBV5-6 to TRBJ1-1; 9 positions agree with TRBD1. V dropped 0 bases and J dropped 10; count of bases not matched to a gene: 1. Germline V gives CDR1 SGHDT, CDR2 YYEEEE. The CDR3 covers 12 residues. In nucleotides, the CDR3 is TGTGCCAGCAGCTTGGAGGGACAGGGAGCTTTCTTT. It is translated as CASSLEGQGAFF.

The V call is TRBV5-1, the J call TRBJ1-5; weak D call: TRBD1 (6 bases). The CDR3 spans 13 residues. Trimming took 4 bases from V and 7 from J, leaving 12 bases between them. Germline V gene data show CDR1 as SGHRS and CDR2 as YFSETQ. The CDR3 loop is CASSTEGGQPQHF. As DNA, the CDR3 is TGCGCCAGCAGCACCGAGGGGGGGCAGCCCCAGCATTTT.

V usage is TRBV5-6 and J usage is TRBJ1-1; possibly TRBD1 for D (6 bases). The CDR3 is 13 amino acids. Per germline, CDR1 SGHDT and CDR2 YYEEEE. Trimming removed 4 bases at V and 4 bases at J, with 11 bases between. The CDR3 loop reads CASSHRAPTEAFF. CDR3 nucleotides: TGTGCCAGCAGCCACAGGGCCCCCACTGAAGCTTTCTTT.

V gene TRBV2 combines with J gene TRBJ1-6; possible D gene TRBD1, 5 bases. The CDR3 is 15 amino acids. Trimming pared 6 bases from V and 4 bases from J, leaving 13 bases between. The germline V gene encodes CDR1 SNHLY and CDR2 FYNNEI. This CDR3 is CASSGSDSYNSPLHF. CDR3 sequence (DNA): TGTGCCAGCAGCGGAAGCGACAGTTATAATTCACCCCTCCACTTT.